Sequencing of this TCR beta chain was carried out in a study of identical twins. Whole-study results and caveats: Fewer insertions characterized abundant cord blood beta clonotypes, whereas memory repertoires showed none.

Template switching added a universal primer binding site, and final cDNA carried unique molecular identifiers. TCRdb reprocessed the 5' RACE reads via MiXCR and lists one record per CDR3 protein. The sample holds 250,000 or so distinct CDR3 sequences, approximately 8.3% seen once. V was cut by 0 bases and J by 0 bases, with 12 bases left in between. This CDR3 has 15 residues. Germline-derived CDR1 and CDR2 are DFQATT and SNEGSKA (reference sequence). This clonotype was seen a few times. Antigen: not known. The same sample was also studied in work on yellow fever vaccine responses in identical twins.

The clonotype originates from a woman aged 18 to 35 in good health. The material sequenced was CD8+ T cells sorted from blood. This chain connects TRBV20-1 to TRBJ2-7; no definite D call. The CDR3 sequence: CSARDPYKSSYEQYF. CDR3 nucleotide sequence: TGCAGTGCTAGAGACCCTTATAAAAGCTCCTACGAGCAGTACTTC.